The source of this T cell receptor (beta chain) is a study of cytomegalovirus exposure and HLA in healthy donors. Study as a whole: Both the roughly 120 validation repertoires and the approximately 620 first-cohort repertoires used the same platform, as reported by a later analysis. Study-wide points: Among TCR beta chains, those listed as cytomegalovirus-associated numbered more than 150. In vitro experiments confirmed that three CMV-associated chains were specific for CMV antigens.

Concerning this clone itself: Its matching antigen is unknown.

The donors were in the 120-subject validation cohort, distinct from the approximately 730-subject first cohort. Generated by immunoSEQ multiplex PCR, the TCRdb table keeps only in-frame clones and is missing some. The sample has 120,000 or so clones, about nine tenths seen once. This CDR3 comprises 13 residues. Germline assignment: CDR1 LNHNV and CDR2 YYDKDF (reference sequence). Between the trimmed V and J ends, which lost 2 bases and 9 bases, there was a span of 14 bases. The V call is TRBV15, the J call TRBJ2-7, with D tentatively TRBD2 (7 bases). The source is a woman aged 18 to 35 in good health and CMV-seronegative. Sequencing was carried out using PBMCs. The CDR3 loop reads CATSRSEGEGQYF. CDR3 coding DNA: TGTGCCACCAGCAGATCGGAGGGGGAGGGGCAGTACTTC.